This TCR beta chain was recovered during a study of regulatory T cells in long-lasting Graves disease. Germline-derived CDR1 and CDR2 are DFQATT and SNEGSKA (reference sequence). The V end was cut by 3 bases, the J end by 6 bases, with 18 bases between. The CDR3 extends over 15 amino acids. Library construction for TCR beta used iRepertoire HTBI primers and Arm-PCR of CDR3 regions. Each CDR3 protein gets one entry after TCRdb re-called the multiplex PCR reads with MiXCR. This table has a few hundred thousand distinct CDR3 sequences, over 20% appearing once. This clonotype has a handful of counts. The sample's time point: persistent/refractory GD, antithyroid drugs over 5 years with positive TRAb. The TCR library was made from RNA extracted from PBMCs.

V is TRBV20-1 and J is TRBJ1-5; a possible D gene is TRBD1 (6 bases). The sample consisted of peripheral blood mononuclear cells (PBMCs), taken when the disease was refractory, from a patient treated with antithyroid drugs. The receptor's source is a female donor with Graves disease. In DNA form, the CDR3 reads TGCAGTGCTAGGTCACAGGGATGGTACTTTCAGCCCCAGCATTTT. Amino acid sequence: CSARSQGWYFQPQHF.